This paragraph reports one TCR beta chain. Its antigen remains unknown. With 2 bases removed from V and 2 bases from J, the gap between germline ends came to 12 bases. Germline CDR1 reads MNHNS; CDR2 reads SASEGT. This CDR3 spans 15 amino acids. The sample is drawn from a study of cytomegalovirus exposure and HLA in healthy donors. General study results and limits: In vitro work confirmed that three CMV-associated chains recognize CMV antigens.

The PCR was carried out with 60 Vbeta primers and 13 Jbeta primers. The table came from immunoSEQ multiplex PCR; TCRdb's copy has only in-frame clones and leaves some out. This sample has some 140,000 clones, with approximately 85% found just once. This sequence joins TRBV6-1 and TRBJ1-1; D ambiguous. Sequences were obtained from PBMCs. The receptor was derived from a woman in her 30s in good health and CMV-seropositive. The CDR3 protein is CASSEIPGRNTEAFF. The CDR3 nucleotides are TGTGCCAGCAGTGAAATCCCGGGGAGAAACACTGAAGCTTTCTTT.